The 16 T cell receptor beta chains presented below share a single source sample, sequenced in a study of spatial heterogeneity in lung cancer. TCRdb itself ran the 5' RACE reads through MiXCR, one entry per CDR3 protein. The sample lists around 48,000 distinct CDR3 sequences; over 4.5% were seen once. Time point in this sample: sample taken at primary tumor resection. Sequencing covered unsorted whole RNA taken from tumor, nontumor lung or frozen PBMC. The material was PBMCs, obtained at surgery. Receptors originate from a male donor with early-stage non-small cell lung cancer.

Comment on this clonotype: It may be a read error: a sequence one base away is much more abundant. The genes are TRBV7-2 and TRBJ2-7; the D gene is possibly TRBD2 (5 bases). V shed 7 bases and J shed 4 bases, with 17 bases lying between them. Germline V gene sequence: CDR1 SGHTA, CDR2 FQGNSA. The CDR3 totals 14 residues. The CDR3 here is CASNPTLLAYEQYF. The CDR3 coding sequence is TGTGCCAGCAACCCCACCCTTCTAGCTTACGAGCAGTACTTC.

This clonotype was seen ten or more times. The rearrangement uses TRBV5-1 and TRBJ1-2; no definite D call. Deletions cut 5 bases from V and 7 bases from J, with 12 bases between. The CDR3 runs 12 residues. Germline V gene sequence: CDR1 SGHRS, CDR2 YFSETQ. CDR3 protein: CASSSREGGYTF. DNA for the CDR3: TGCGCCAGCAGTTCTAGGGAGGGTGGCTACACCTTC.

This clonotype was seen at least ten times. DNA for the CDR3: TGCGCCAGCAGCCGGCAGATAGCGGGAAGGTACGAGCAGTACTTC. Its protein is CASSRQIAGRYEQYF. The V call is TRBV4-1, the J call TRBJ2-7; 8 bases map to TRBD2. Trimming removed 4 bases from V and 4 bases from J; junction bases left unmatched: 9. CDR3 size: 15 residues. CDR1 is MGHRA and CDR2 is YSYEKL in the germline V gene.

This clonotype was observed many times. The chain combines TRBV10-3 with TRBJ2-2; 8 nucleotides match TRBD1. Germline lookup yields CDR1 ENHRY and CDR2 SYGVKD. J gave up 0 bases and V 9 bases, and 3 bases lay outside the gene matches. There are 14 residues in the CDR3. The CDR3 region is CAIRTGTNTGELFF. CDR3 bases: TGTGCCATTCGGACAGGGACGAACACCGGGGAGCTGTTTTTT.

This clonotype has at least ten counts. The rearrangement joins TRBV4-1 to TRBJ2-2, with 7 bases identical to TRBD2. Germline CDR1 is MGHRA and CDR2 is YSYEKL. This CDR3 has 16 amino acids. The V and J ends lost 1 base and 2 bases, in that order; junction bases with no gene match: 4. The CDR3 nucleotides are TGCGCCAGCAGCCAAGTACTAGCGAGCAACACCGGGGAGCTGTTTTTT. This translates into CASSQVLASNTGELFF.

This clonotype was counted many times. Here the CDR3 reads CASSSSGTRNSPLHF. CDR3 coding DNA: TGTGCCAGCAGCTCCTCCGGGACTCGAAATTCACCCCTCCACTTT. J is TRBJ1-6 and V is TRBV5-5; possibly TRBD1 for D (5 bases). The CDR3 has 15 amino acids. Germline CDR1 and CDR2: SGHKS and YYEKEE (reference sequence). Trimming pared 3 bases from V and 7 bases from J, leaving 14 bases between.

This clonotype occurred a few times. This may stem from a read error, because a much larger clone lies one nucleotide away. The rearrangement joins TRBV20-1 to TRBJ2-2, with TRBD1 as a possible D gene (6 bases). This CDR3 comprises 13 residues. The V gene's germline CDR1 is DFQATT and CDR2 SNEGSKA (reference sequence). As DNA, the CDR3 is TGCAGTGCTAGCCCAGGGGACACCTGGGAGCTGTTTTTT. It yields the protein CSASPGDTWELFF.

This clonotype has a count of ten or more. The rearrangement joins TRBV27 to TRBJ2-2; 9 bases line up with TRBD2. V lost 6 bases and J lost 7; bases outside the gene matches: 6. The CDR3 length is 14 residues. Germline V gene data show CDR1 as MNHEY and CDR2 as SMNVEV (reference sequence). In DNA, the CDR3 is TGTGCCAGCAGAATAGCGGGAGCGGGCGGGGAGCTGTTTTTT. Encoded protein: CASRIAGAGGELFF.

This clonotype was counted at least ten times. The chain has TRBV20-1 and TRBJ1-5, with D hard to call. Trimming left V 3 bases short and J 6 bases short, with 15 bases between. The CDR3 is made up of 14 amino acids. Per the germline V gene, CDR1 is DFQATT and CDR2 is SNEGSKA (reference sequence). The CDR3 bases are TGCAGTGCTAGGGAGCCCGCCGAGGGTCAGCCCCAGCATTTT. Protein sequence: CSAREPAEGQPQHF.

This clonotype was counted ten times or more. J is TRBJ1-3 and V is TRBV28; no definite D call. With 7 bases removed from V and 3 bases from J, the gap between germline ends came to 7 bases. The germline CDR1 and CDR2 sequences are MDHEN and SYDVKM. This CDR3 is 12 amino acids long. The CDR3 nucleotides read TGTGCCAGCACTGTGGGTGGAAACACCATATATTTT. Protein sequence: CASTVGGNTIYF.

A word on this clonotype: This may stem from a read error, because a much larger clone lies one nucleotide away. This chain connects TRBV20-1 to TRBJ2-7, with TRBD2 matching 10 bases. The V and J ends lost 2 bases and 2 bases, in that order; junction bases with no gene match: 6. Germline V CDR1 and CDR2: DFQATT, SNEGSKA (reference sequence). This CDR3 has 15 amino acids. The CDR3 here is CSARSASGSPYEQYF. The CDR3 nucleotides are TGCAGTGCTAGATCCGCTAGCGGGAGCCCCTACGAGCAGTACTTC.

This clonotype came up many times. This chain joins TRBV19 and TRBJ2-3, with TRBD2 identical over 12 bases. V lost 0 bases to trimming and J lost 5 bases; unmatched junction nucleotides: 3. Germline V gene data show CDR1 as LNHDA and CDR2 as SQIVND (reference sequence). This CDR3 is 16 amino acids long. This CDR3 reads CASSIELGLAGDTQYF. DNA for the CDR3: TGTGCCAGTAGTATAGAATTGGGACTAGCGGGAGATACGCAGTATTTT.

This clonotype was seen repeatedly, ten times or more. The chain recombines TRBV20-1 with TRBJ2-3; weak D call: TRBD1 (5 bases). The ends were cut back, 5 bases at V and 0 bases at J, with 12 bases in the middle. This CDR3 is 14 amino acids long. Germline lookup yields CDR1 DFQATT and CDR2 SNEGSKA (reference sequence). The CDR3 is CSAPDRSSTDTQYF. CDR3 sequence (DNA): TGCAGTGCTCCCGACAGATCTAGCACAGATACGCAGTATTTT.

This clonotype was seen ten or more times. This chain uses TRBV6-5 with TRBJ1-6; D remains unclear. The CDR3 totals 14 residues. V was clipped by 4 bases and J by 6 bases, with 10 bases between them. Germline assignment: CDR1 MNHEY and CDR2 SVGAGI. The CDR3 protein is CASSFRNPNSPLHF. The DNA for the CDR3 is TGTGCCAGCAGTTTCAGAAACCCTAATTCACCCCTCCACTTT.

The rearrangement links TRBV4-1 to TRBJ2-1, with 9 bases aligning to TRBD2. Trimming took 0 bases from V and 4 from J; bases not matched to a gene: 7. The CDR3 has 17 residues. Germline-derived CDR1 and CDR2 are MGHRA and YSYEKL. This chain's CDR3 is CASSQEGLAGRYNEQFF. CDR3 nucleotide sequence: TGCGCCAGCAGCCAAGAAGGGCTAGCGGGAAGGTACAATGAGCAGTTCTTC.

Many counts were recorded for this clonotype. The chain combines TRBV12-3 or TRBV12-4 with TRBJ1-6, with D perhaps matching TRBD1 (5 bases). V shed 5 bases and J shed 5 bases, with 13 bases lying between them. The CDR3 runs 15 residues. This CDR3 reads CASSIRDGHNSPLHF. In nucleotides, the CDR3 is TGTGCCAGCAGTATCAGGGACGGACATAATTCACCCCTCCACTTT.